Presented here are 23 T cell receptor beta chains from one specimen sequenced in a study of blood T cells in healthy people across ages. Alongside a J-beta primer mix, a sample-barcoded 5' primer served in a second PCR lasting about 6 to 12 cycles. TCRdb recomputed calls from the 5' RACE reads with MiXCR, one row per CDR3 protein. The sample has 1.5 million to 1.8 million distinct CDR3 sequences, roughly 43% seen once. Sequenced material: blood. Source of these receptors: a woman aged 18-35 years in good health.

This chain uses TRBV4-3 with TRBJ1-3, with D possibly matching TRBD1 (6 bases). Trimming shortened V by 1 base and J by 5 bases, and 12 bases separated the two germline ends. Germline CDR1 and CDR2: LGHNA and YSLEER. The CDR3 sequence is 15 residues long. This CDR3 is CASSQGGRGRNTIYF. The CDR3 coding sequence is TGCGCCAGCAGCCAAGGGGGCAGGGGTCGAAACACCATATATTTT.

V and J are TRBV11-2 and TRBJ2-1; no firm D call. CDR1 is SGHAT, CDR2 FQNNGV, per germline. V was cut by 4 bases and J by 6 bases, with 7 bases left in between. This CDR3 contains 12 residues. Here the CDR3 reads CASSSLTNEQFF. For the CDR3, the DNA is TGTGCCAGCAGCTCTCTTACCAATGAGCAGTTCTTC.

This clonotype has a handful of counts. The V and J genes are TRBV28 and TRBJ2-7; no reliable D call. The CDR3 runs 14 residues. V shed 6 bases and J shed 5 bases, with 17 bases lying between them. Germline V gene sequence: CDR1 MDHEN, CDR2 SYDVKM. The CDR3 nucleotides are TGTGCCAGCAGGGTTGGACCATTAGGCCACGAGCAGTACTTC. Translating it yields CASRVGPLGHEQYF.

The V gene is TRBV7-9, the J gene TRBJ2-7; D is perhaps TRBD1 (5 bases). Germline lookup yields CDR1 SEHNR and CDR2 FQNEAQ (reference sequence). CDR3 length equals 14 residues. The V and J ends lost 7 bases and 4 bases respectively, with 17 bases between them. The CDR3 spells CASTPRTGEYEQYF. For the CDR3, the DNA is TGTGCCAGCACCCCCCGCACAGGAGAATACGAGCAGTACTTC. Full variable domain (remainder filled in from reference TRBV7-9 and TRBJ2-7): DTGVSQNPRHKITKRGQNVTFRCDPISEHNRLYWYRQTLGQGPEFLTYFQNEAQLEKSRLLSDRFSAERPKGSFSTLEIQRTEQGDSAMYLCASTPRTGEYEQYFGPGTRLTVT.

This clonotype turned up a few times. The chain has TRBV7-9 and TRBJ1-2, with D unresolved. Germline CDR1 is SEHNR and CDR2 is FQNEAQ (reference sequence). The CDR3 sequence is 13 residues long. Trimming removed 5 bases at V and 6 bases at J, with 13 bases between. The CDR3 nucleotides read TGTGCCAGCAGCCTCAGAAGCGGTGATGGCTACACCTTC. Its protein is CASSLRSGDGYTF.

This chain connects TRBV4-1 to TRBJ2-3; D is uncertain. V lost 4 bases to trimming and J lost 4 bases, with 15 bases between them. Germline assignment: CDR1 MGHRA and CDR2 YSYEKL. The CDR3 loop spans 15 amino acids. The CDR3 coding sequence is TGCGCCAGCAGCCCGTCCGGAAGCCGGGCAGATACGCAGTATTTT. It translates to CASSPSGSRADTQYF.

This clonotype was observed at least ten times. This chain joins TRBV7-3 and TRBJ2-1; 12 bases match TRBD2. V lost 6 bases, J lost 0 bases, and 6 bases stayed unmatched. This CDR3 is built from 17 residues. In germline, CDR1 is SGHTA, CDR2 FQGTGA. In DNA form, the CDR3 reads TGTGCCAGCAGACTAGCGGGAGGTCCCCTCTCCTACAATGAGCAGTTCTTC. This sequence encodes CASRLAGGPLSYNEQFF.

This clonotype was observed many times. J is TRBJ2-7 and V is TRBV29-1; D is ambiguous. Trimming shortened V by 6 bases and J by 2 bases, and 17 bases separated the two germline ends. CDR3 length equals 14 residues. From germline, CDR1 is SQVTM and CDR2 ANQGSEA. The CDR3 region is CSVSVGSRAYEQYF. CDR3 sequence (DNA): TGCAGCGTCTCAGTCGGTTCTAGGGCCTACGAGCAGTACTTC.

This chain links TRBV6-2 or TRBV6-3 with TRBJ2-1; 9 bases match TRBD2. This CDR3 has 14 amino acids. CDR1 MNHEY and CDR2 SVGEGT come from the germline V gene. With V trimmed by 4 bases and J by 8 bases, 6 bases remained unmatched. The CDR3 sequence is CASSWGLASDEQFF. The CDR3 DNA follows: TGTGCCAGCAGTTGGGGACTAGCAAGCGATGAGCAGTTCTTC.

V and J are TRBV28 and TRBJ1-5, with D hard to call. Deletions cut 7 bases from V and 4 bases from J, with 11 bases between. Germline values: CDR1 MDHEN, CDR2 SYDVKM. CDR3 length: 13 amino acids. CDR3 DNA: TGTGCCAGCAATGCTCCCGCGAATCAGCCCCAGCATTTT. Its protein is CASNAPANQPQHF.

On this clonotype: With a much larger clone just one base away, this may be a read error. V gene TRBV7-3 combines with J gene TRBJ2-5; D possibly corresponds to TRBD2 (6 bases). The CDR3 runs to 14 residues. CDR1 and CDR2 (germline): SGHTA, FQGTGA. The V gene lost 1 base and the J gene lost 11 bases, with 17 bases spanning the gap. The CDR3 DNA is TGTGCCAGCAGCTTAATGGAGGGTGACAATGAGCAGTACTTC. Protein product: CASSLMEGDNEQYF.

There are many counts of this clonotype. J is TRBJ2-7 and V is TRBV6-2 or TRBV6-3; TRBD1 matches 7 bases. This CDR3 has 15 residues. The germline CDR1 and CDR2 sequences are MNHEY and SVGEGT. V shed 5 bases and J 3 bases; nucleotides not matched to a gene: 10. CDR3 protein: CASSPGQVGYYEQYF. The CDR3 coding sequence is TGTGCCAGCAGTCCCGGACAGGTCGGCTACTACGAGCAGTACTTC.

This chain joins TRBV28 and TRBJ2-1; 8 bases align to TRBD2. Germline CDR1 reads MDHEN; CDR2 reads SYDVKM. V was pared by 8 bases and J by 8 bases, with 17 bases of the junction left unmatched. This CDR3 spans 16 amino acids. Here the CDR3 reads CASPPGLGGRFHEQFF. CDR3 nucleotides: TGTGCCAGCCCCCCAGGGCTTGGCGGGAGGTTCCATGAGCAGTTCTTC.

The V call is TRBV20-1, the J call TRBJ2-1; tentative D call: TRBD2 (6 bases). Trimming removed 5 bases at V and 3 bases at J, with 17 bases between. CDR3 size: 15 residues. From germline, CDR1 is DFQATT and CDR2 SNEGSKA (reference sequence). CDR3 DNA sequence: TGCAGTGCTTCTCCCGGGACTGGATTCTACAATGAGCAGTTCTTC. This translates into CSASPGTGFYNEQFF.

This chain links TRBV12-3 or TRBV12-4 with TRBJ1-1; D gene uncertain. V gave up 7 bases and J gave up 7 bases, with 16 bases separating them. CDR3 length equals 13 residues. The CDR3 is CASTLGLGSEAFF. The CDR3 coding sequence is TGTGCCAGCACCTTGGGCCTCGGCAGTGAAGCTTTCTTT.

A note on this clonotype: This sequence may be a read error, since a much larger clone differs from it by one base. The chain is built from TRBV28 and TRBJ2-7; a weak D match, TRBD2 (6 bases). CDR3 length equals 13 residues. The germline V gene encodes CDR1 MDHEN and CDR2 SYDVKM. The CDR3 here is CAISGGLNYEQYF. The DNA for the CDR3 is TGTGCCATCAGTGGGGGACTCAACTACGAGCAGTACTTC.

This clonotype has just a few counts. This rearrangement joins TRBV5-5 to TRBJ2-1; D may be TRBD2 (6 bases). V lost 2 bases and J lost 6, with 12 bases in between. The CDR3 has 14 amino acids. Germline CDR1 is SGHKS and CDR2 is YYEKEE (reference sequence). The CDR3 protein is CASSFGGAGNEQFF. Here the CDR3 DNA reads TGTGCCAGCAGCTTTGGCGGGGCAGGCAATGAGCAGTTCTTC.

CDR3 DNA sequence: TGCAGTGCTAGAAACAGCCCGTACCAAGAGACCCAGTACTTC. Translation: CSARNSPYQETQYF. The rearrangement joins TRBV20-1 to TRBJ2-5, with unresolved D. The V gene's germline CDR1 is DFQATT and CDR2 SNEGSKA (reference sequence). Trimming pared 2 bases from V and 0 bases from J, leaving 10 bases between. The CDR3 runs to 14 residues.

This rearrangement joins TRBV6-2 or TRBV6-3 to TRBJ2-5; no clear D. Germline V CDR1 and CDR2: MNHEY, SVGEGT. This CDR3 is 12 amino acids long. With 1 base removed from V and 11 bases from J, the gap between germline ends came to 11 bases. CDR3 in DNA: TGTGCCAGCAGTTACTGGGCAGCGAAACAGTACTTC. Residues: CASSYWAAKQYF.

V gene TRBV29-1 combines with J gene TRBJ1-2; possible D gene TRBD1, 5 bases. The germline V gene has CDR1 SQVTM and CDR2 ANQGSEA. Between the trimmed V and J ends, which lost 5 bases and 8 bases, there was a span of 18 bases. The CDR3 sequence is 13 residues long. The CDR3 DNA sequence: TGCAGCGTTCTGGACGGGGGGATGAGGGGCTACACCTTC. This gives the protein CSVLDGGMRGYTF.

The CDR3 bases are TGCGCCAGCAGCTTGGCCGCTGGGGAAGATACGCAGTATTTT. Its protein product is CASSLAAGEDTQYF. The J gene is TRBJ2-3, the V gene TRBV5-1; D not resolved. V lost 0 bases, J lost 5 bases, and 10 bases lay in between. The CDR3 runs to 14 residues. CDR1 and CDR2 from the germline V gene are SGHRS and YFSETQ.

This clonotype was found many times. The chain recombines TRBV7-2 with TRBJ2-5; TRBD1 or TRBD2 may be the D gene (6 bases each). Germline V lookup: CDR1 SGHTA, CDR2 FQGNSA. The V end lost 1 base, the J end lost 4 bases, and 10 bases lay between the germline ends. This CDR3 is 14 amino acids long. Here the CDR3 DNA reads TGTGCCAGCAGCTTAGTAGGGGGGAGAGAGACCCAGTACTTC. It specifies CASSLVGGRETQYF. The variable domain in full, completed from reference TRBV7-2 and TRBJ2-5, reads GAGVSQSPSNKVTEKGKDVELRCDPISGHTALYWYRQSLGQGLEFLIYFQGNSAPDKSGLPSDRFSAERTGGSVSTLTIQRTQQEDSAVYLCASSLVGGRETQYFGPGTRLLVL.

V usage is TRBV20-1 and J usage is TRBJ1-4; weak D call: TRBD1 (5 bases). V lost 0 bases to trimming and J lost 3 bases, with 14 bases between them. Per germline, CDR1 DFQATT and CDR2 SNEGSKA (reference sequence). There are 16 residues in the CDR3. The CDR3 sequence is CSARDWQGSANEKLFF. The CDR3 DNA reads TGCAGTGCTAGAGATTGGCAGGGTAGCGCTAATGAAAAACTGTTTTTT.